What follows describes a single T cell receptor beta chain. The germline CDR1 and CDR2 sequences are MNHEY and SVGAGI. The CDR3 loop spans 14 amino acids. The germline V and J ends were trimmed by 10 bases and 1 base, with 13 bases remaining between them. These data belong to a study of blood T cell repertoires in COVID-19. Study details: Material from acute and convalescent COVID-19 was sourced from the United States, Italy and Spain. From T cells, B-cell-depleted T cells, or PBMCs came the material, which was cDNA or gDNA.

Original data processing: For nucleated cells, counts were estimated from reference gene primer amplification. Method: immunoSEQ multiplex PCR; TCRdb's copy keeps in-frame clones and lacks some. D and trimming come from the DNA, and the V and J calls and clone size come from that table. The table lists approximately 100,000 clones, more than 75% of them singletons. The V call is TRBV6-5, the J call TRBJ2-2, with D possibly being TRBD1 (6 bases). The sequencing input was peripheral blood. The clonotype was recovered from a man aged 55 to 70 with acute or convalescent COVID-19. In DNA form, the CDR3 reads TGTGCCACATCCCGGACAGTGAACACCGGGGAGCTGTTTTTT. This encodes CATSRTVNTGELFF.